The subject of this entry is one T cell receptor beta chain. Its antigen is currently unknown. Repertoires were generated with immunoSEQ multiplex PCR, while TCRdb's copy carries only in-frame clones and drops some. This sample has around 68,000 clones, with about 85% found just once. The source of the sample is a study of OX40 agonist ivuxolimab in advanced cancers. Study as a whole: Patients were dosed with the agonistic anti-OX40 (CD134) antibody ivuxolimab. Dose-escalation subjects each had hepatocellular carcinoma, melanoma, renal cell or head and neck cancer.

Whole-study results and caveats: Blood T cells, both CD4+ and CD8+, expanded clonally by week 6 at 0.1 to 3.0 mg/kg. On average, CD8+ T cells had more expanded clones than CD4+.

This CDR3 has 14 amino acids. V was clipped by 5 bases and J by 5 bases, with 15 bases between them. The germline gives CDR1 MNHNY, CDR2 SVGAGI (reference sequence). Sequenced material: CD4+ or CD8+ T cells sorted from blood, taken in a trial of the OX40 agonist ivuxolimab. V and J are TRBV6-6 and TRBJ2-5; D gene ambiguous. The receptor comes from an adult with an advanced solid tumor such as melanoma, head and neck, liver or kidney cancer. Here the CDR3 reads CASSAPDLWETQYF. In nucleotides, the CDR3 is TGTGCCAGCAGTGCTCCGGATCTCTGGGAGACCCAGTACTTC.